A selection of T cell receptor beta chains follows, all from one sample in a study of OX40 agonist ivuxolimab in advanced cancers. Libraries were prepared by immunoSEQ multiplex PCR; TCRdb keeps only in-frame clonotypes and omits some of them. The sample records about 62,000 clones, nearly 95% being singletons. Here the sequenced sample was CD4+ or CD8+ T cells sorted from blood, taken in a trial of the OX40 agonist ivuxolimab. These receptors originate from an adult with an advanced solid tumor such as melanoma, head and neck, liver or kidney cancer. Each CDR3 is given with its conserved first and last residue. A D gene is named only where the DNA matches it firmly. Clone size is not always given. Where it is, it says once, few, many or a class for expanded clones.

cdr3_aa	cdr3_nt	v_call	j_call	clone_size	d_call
CSALGGSGEQYF	TGCAGCGCCCTAGGGGGCTCGGGCGAGCAGTACTTC	TRBV29-1	TRBJ2-7	once	TRBD1
CASSFSGSGTDTQYF	TGTGCCAGCAGCTTCAGCGGGAGTGGGACAGATACGCAGTATTTT	TRBV7-7	TRBJ2-3	-	TRBD2
CASSQDLGPLNTEAFF	TGCGCCAGCAGCCAAGACTTAGGACCCTTGAACACTGAAGCTTTCTTT	TRBV4-3	TRBJ1-1	-	-
CASFTFRPLLNRDIYGYTF	TGCGCCAGCTTTACCTTTCGTCCCCTCCTAAACCGGGACATCTATGGCTACACCTTC	TRBV10-1	TRBJ1-2	-	-
CASSPGQGGYEQYF	TGTGCCAGCAGCCCGGGACAGGGGGGCTACGAGCAGTACTTC	TRBV7-2	TRBJ2-7	-	TRBD1
CASSLGDNREAFF	TGTGCCAGCAGCTTAGGTGATAACAGGGAAGCTTTCTTT	TRBV7-9	TRBJ1-1	-	-
CASSRWTSGIYEQYF	TGTGCCAGCTCCCGGTGGACTAGCGGTATCTACGAGCAGTACTTC	TRBV18	TRBJ2-7	once	TRBD2
CASSQRGIYGYTF	TGTGCCAGCAGTCAGAGGGGAATATATGGCTACACCTTC	TRBV27	TRBJ1-2	-	-
CASSAKGTTYEQYF	TGTGCCAGCAGCGCCAAGGGGACTACCTACGAGCAGTACTTC	TRBV7-9	TRBJ2-7	-	TRBD2
CASSYPSGEKETQYF	TGTGCCAGCAGCTACCCCTCGGGGGAGAAAGAGACCCAGTACTTC	TRBV11-2	TRBJ2-5	-	-
CASSLGQGHHEQYF	TGTGCCAGCAGCTTAGGACAGGGGCACCACGAGCAGTACTTC	TRBV7-3	TRBJ2-7	-	TRBD1
CASSFDPRTGGTTDTQYF	TGTGCCAGCAGCTTCGACCCTCGGACAGGGGGTACGACAGATACGCAGTATTTT	TRBV7-9	TRBJ2-3	-	TRBD1
CASSLRGVTDGYTF	TGTGCCAGCAGTTTAAGGGGGGTAACGGATGGCTACACCTTC	TRBV27	TRBJ1-2	-	-
CASSPRDRTGGPGELFF	TGTGCCAGCAGCCCCCGGGATCGGACAGGGGGTCCCGGGGAGCTGTTTTTT	TRBV9	TRBJ2-2	-	TRBD1
CASSIASMNTEAFF	TGTGCCAGTAGTATAGCCAGTATGAACACTGAAGCTTTCTTT	TRBV19	TRBJ1-1	few	-
CASSVNQGTDTEAFF	TGTGCCAGCAGCGTAAATCAGGGAACGGACACTGAAGCTTTCTTT	TRBV9	TRBJ1-1	few	-